The T cell receptor beta chain described here comes from a study of naive and memory T cell subsets. The study's findings and limits: Activation and differentiation may alter RNA-based TCR counts.

Separate alpha and beta amplification began at the second PCR step. As to this clonotype: Its antigen is not known.

The beta constant-region primer was an equimolar mix of two oligonucleotides covering TRBC1 and TRBC2. Four rounds of PCR amplified the ligated cDNA using nested alpha and beta constant-region primers plus SP2. TCRdb re-called the UMI-ligation and nested PCR reads with MiXCR, one entry per CDR3 protein. The sample has around 110,000 distinct CDR3 sequences, 36% seen once. CDR1 and CDR2 from the germline V gene are LGHDT and YNNKEL (reference sequence). This CDR3 is 11 amino acids long. Trimming pared 8 bases from V and 1 base from J, leaving 6 bases between. The chain has TRBV3-1 and TRBJ2-7; D is ambiguous. The sequenced sample consisted of central memory CD4+ T cells from blood. The sequence was collected from a human donor in good health. In DNA, the CDR3 is TGTGCCAGCGGCGGTTCCTACGAGCAGTACTTC. Its protein product is CASGGSYEQYF.